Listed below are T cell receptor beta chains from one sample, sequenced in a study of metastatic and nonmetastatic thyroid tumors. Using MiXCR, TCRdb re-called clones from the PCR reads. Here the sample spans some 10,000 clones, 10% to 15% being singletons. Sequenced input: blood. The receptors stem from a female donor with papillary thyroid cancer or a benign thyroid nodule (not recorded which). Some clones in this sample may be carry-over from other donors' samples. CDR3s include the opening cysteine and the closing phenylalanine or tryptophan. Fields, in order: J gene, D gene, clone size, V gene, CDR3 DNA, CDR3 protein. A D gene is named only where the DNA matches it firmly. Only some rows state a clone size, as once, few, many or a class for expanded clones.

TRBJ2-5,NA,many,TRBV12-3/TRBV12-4,TGTGCCAGCAGCGAGGGAGAGGCCCAGTACTTC,CASSEGEAQYF
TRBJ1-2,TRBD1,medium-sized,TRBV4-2,TGTGCCAGCAGCCCGGACCTCGGGACAGGGGGCGATGGCTACACCTTC,CASSPDLGTGGDGYTF
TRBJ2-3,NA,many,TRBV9,TGTGCCAGCAGCGTAGACGCGGGTGGCACAGATACGCAGTATTTT,CASSVDAGGTDTQYF
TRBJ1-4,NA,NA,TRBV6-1,TGTGCCAGCAGTGAATCAGACGTTTCATGGGCTAATGAAAAACTGTTTTTT,CASSESDVSWANEKLFF
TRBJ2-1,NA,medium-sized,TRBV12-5,TGTGCTAGTGGTTTGATATACAATGAGCAGTTCTTC,CASGLIYNEQFF
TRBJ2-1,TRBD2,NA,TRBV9,TGTGCCAGCAGCGTACTGACTAGCGGGAGGGTCAATGGGCAGTTCTTC,CASSVLTSGRVNGQFF
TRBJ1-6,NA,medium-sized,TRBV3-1,TGTGCCAGCAGCCAAGGAACCAATTCACCCCTCCACTTT,CASSQGTNSPLHF
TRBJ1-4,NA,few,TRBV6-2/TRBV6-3,TGTGCCAGCAGTTTTTCCCTTTCGGATGAAAAACTGTTTTTT,CASSFSLSDEKLFF
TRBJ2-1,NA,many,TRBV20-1,TGCAGTGCTAGAGATCGGCGGGGCATGAATGAGCAGTTCTTC,CSARDRRGMNEQFF
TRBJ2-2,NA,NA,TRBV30,TGTGCCTGGAGTGAAGGAGACGGGGAGCTGTTTTTT,CAWSEGDGELFF
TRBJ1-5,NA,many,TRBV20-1,TGCAGTGCTAGAGTAGTGGGGGAGGGGTTTCAGCCCCAGCATTTT,CSARVVGEGFQPQHF
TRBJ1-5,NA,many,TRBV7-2,TGTGCCAGCAGCTTACAGGGTGGGGATCAGCCCCAGCATTTT,CASSLQGGDQPQHF
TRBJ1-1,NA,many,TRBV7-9,TGTGCCAGCAACTCTGCAGTGAACACTGAAGCTTTCTTT,CASNSAVNTEAFF
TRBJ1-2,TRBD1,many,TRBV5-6,TGTGCCAGCAGCTTAAGGGACAGGGGAATCTATGGCTACACCTTC,CASSLRDRGIYGYTF
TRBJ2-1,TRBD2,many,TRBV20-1,TGCAGTGCTAGTCCTATTACTAGCGGGTTCGACAATGAGCAGTTCTTC,CSASPITSGFDNEQFF
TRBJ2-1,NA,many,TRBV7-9,TGTGCCAGCACCGGCGAAGGTAGCCGTTACAATGAGCAGTTCTTC,CASTGEGSRYNEQFF
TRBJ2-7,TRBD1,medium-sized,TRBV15,TGTGCCACCAGCGGATCAGACAGGGGGAATTACTACGAGCAGTACTTC,CATSGSDRGNYYEQYF
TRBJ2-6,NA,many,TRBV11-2,TGTGCCAGCAGCTTAGTACGCAGGGCTGGGGCCAACGTCCTGACTTTC,CASSLVRRAGANVLTF
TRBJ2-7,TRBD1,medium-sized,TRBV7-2,TGTGCCAGCAGCTTTCCGGGACAGGGAAACCACGAGCAGTACTTC,CASSFPGQGNHEQYF
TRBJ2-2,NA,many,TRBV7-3,TGTGCCAGCAGCCCCTATCGCCCCGACACCGGGGAGCTGTTTTTT,CASSPYRPDTGELFF
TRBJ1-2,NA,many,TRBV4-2,TGTGCCAGCAGCCAAGATCGCCAGGTTTTAGAGGGCTACACCTTC,CASSQDRQVLEGYTF
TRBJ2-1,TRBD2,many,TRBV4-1,TGCGCCAGCAGCCAAGTCTCCGGGGGACTAGCGGGTAGGAGGATTATGTTCTTC,CASSQVSGGLAGRRIMFF
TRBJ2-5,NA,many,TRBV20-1,TGCAGTGCCGCCCCTGGAGAGACCCAGTACTTC,CSAAPGETQYF
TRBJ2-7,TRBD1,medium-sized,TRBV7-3,TGTGCCAGCAGCCCCGGGACAGGAGCCTACGAGCAGTACTTC,CASSPGTGAYEQYF
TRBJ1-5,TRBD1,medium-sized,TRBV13,TGTGCCAGCAGCTTAGGGGGGACAGGGGCCCTATTGAATCAGCCCCAGCATTTT,CASSLGGTGALLNQPQHF
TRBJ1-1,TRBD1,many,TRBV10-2,TGCGCCAGCAGCCGTGGACAGGCTCTTGAAGCTTTCTTT,CASSRGQALEAFF
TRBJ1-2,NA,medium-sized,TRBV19,TGTGCCAGTAGTATGGGGCGAAGTGGCTACACCTTC,CASSMGRSGYTF
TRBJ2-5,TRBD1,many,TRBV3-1,TGTGCCAGCAGCGCCCAGGGGGTGACCCAGTACTTC,CASSAQGVTQYF
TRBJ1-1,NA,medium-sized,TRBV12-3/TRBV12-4,TGTGCCAGCAAGGGGAACACTGAAGCTTTCTTT,CASKGNTEAFF
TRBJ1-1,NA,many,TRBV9,TGTGCCAGCAGCGCCCTGGAGTACACTGAAGCTTTCTTT,CASSALEYTEAFF
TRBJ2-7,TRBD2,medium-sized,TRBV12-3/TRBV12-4,TGTGCCAGCACTCCCTTATTGCGGGGGGCGGGGAACGAGCAGTACTTC,CASTPLLRGAGNEQYF
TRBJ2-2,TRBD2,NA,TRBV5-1,TGCGCCAGCAGCCAATCGGGGGGGCGTAGCACCGGGGAGCTGTTTTTT,CASSQSGGRSTGELFF
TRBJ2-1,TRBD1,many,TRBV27,TGTGCCAGCAGTTTTTTCCGGGACAGGGGGTTCAATGAGCAGTTCTTC,CASSFFRDRGFNEQFF
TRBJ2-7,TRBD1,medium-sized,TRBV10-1,TGCGCCAGCAGCTCGGGACAGGGGGATCAGGGGCAGTACTTC,CASSSGQGDQGQYF
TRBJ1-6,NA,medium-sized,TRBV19,TGTGCCAGTAGTATGCCTAATTCACCCCTCCACTTT,CASSMPNSPLHF
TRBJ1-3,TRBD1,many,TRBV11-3,TGTGCCAGCAGCTTCGGTGGGACAGAGAGCTCTGGAAACACCATATATTTT,CASSFGGTESSGNTIYF
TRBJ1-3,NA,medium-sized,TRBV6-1,TGTGCCAGCATCGACAGCGTTACCCCTGGAAACACCATATATTTT,CASIDSVTPGNTIYF
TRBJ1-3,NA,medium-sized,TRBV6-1,TGTGCCAGCACCGAGGCCCCAGTCTCTGGAAACACCATATATTTT,CASTEAPVSGNTIYF
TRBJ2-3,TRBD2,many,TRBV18,TGTGCCAGCTCACCTACGACTAGCGGGAGGGGAGATACGCAGTATTTT,CASSPTTSGRGDTQYF
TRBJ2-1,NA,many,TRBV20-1,TGCAGTGCTAGAGGCCGGGAAACCTACAATGAGCAGTTCTTC,CSARGRETYNEQFF
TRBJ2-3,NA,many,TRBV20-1,TGCAGTGCTAGAGCTGACACAGATACGCAGTATTTT,CSARADTDTQYF
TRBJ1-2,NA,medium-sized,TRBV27,TGTGCCAGCTCCCCCGGAGGGTTTAACTATGGCTACACCTTC,CASSPGGFNYGYTF